One sample yielded the 14 T cell receptor beta chains listed below, sequenced in a study of shared clonotypes between healthy human individuals. It was CD45RO-negative cells, positively selected for CCR7, that made up naive CD8 cells, with terminally differentiated effector memory CD45RA+ cells excluded. Profiled with immunoSEQ multiplex PCR; TCRdb holds only in-frame clones, not every one. The data contain about 2 million clones, about 95% of them seen just once; the ten biggest clones take up about 1.1%. The specimen was naive CD8+ T cells sorted from blood. The receptors were gathered from a man between 18 and 35 years old in good health.

In this sample, this clone turned up once. The chain employs TRBV19 and TRBJ1-5; tentatively, D is TRBD1 (6 bases). This CDR3 region has 16 residues. Trimming removed 5 bases at V and 0 bases at J, with 14 bases between. Germline lookup yields CDR1 LNHDA and CDR2 SQIVND (reference sequence). CDR3 sequence reads: CASSSRTDYSNQPQHF. CDR3 DNA: TGTGCCAGTAGTTCTCGGACAGATTATAGCAATCAGCCCCAGCATTTT.

V is TRBV9 and J is TRBJ2-7; D gene ambiguous. Germline loops: CDR1 SGDLS, CDR2 YYNGEE. The CDR3 loop spans 15 amino acids. With 0 bases removed from V and 1 base from J, the gap between germline ends came to 11 bases. CDR3 nucleotides: TGTGCCAGCAGCGTAGGGCCCGTGGGGTCCTACGAGCAGTACTTC. Protein: CASSVGPVGSYEQYF.

This chain uses TRBV27 with TRBJ2-7; either TRBD1 or TRBD2 may supply D (5 bases each). V shed 3 bases and J shed 2 bases, with 11 bases lying between them. Germline V lookup: CDR1 MNHEY, CDR2 SMNVEV (reference sequence). This CDR3 has 14 amino acids. The CDR3 reads CASSFGGVPYEQYF. DNA for the CDR3: TGTGCCAGCAGTTTTGGGGGAGTTCCCTACGAGCAGTACTTC.

V gene TRBV7-9 combines with J gene TRBJ2-1; no reliable D call. The ends were cut back, 4 bases at V and 4 bases at J, with 11 bases in the middle. Germline CDR1 and CDR2: SEHNR and FQNEAQ (reference sequence). The CDR3 covers 14 residues. In DNA form, the CDR3 reads TGTGCCAGCAGCTCGCCGGAGTCTTACAATGAGCAGTTCTTC. It encodes CASSSPESYNEQFF.

The table lists this clone with a count of one. CDR3 in amino acids: CASSSLDFLTSTDTQYF. The CDR3 region has the DNA TGTGCCAGCAGCTCTCTAGACTTTCTAACTAGCACAGATACGCAGTATTTT. The chain combines TRBV7-9 with TRBJ2-3; D uncertain. The germline V and J ends were trimmed by 4 bases and 0 bases, with 17 bases remaining between them. Looked up from germline, CDR1 is SEHNR and CDR2 is FQNEAQ (reference sequence). CDR3 length equals 17 residues.

This chain joins TRBV5-4 and TRBJ2-1, with 8 bases identical to TRBD2. The germline CDR1 and CDR2 sequences are SGHNT and YYREEE (reference sequence). J lost 5 bases, V lost 9 bases, and 7 bases had no gene match. This CDR3 is 13 amino acids long. CDR3 coding DNA: TGTGCCACCGAGGTAGCGGGGAACAATGAGCAGTTCTTC. It codes for CATEVAGNNEQFF.

The chain combines TRBV7-6 with TRBJ2-1; 10 bases are a match to TRBD2. Germline CDR1 SGHVS, CDR2 FNYEAQ. The V gene end was trimmed by 5 bases and the J gene end by 4 bases; junction bases not matched to a gene: 5. CDR3 size: 15 residues. CDR3 sequence (DNA): TGTGCCAGCAGCGGAACTAGCGGGGAATACAATGAGCAGTTCTTC. Residues: CASSGTSGEYNEQFF.

The V call is TRBV27, the J call TRBJ2-5, with TRBD2 matching 9 bases. Germline V gene sequence: CDR1 MNHEY, CDR2 SMNVEV (reference sequence). V was pared by 5 bases and J by 0 bases, with 1 base of the junction left unmatched. There are 14 residues in the CDR3. CDR3 sequence: CASSLAGNQETQYF. The CDR3 DNA is TGTGCCAGCAGTCTAGCGGGGAACCAAGAGACCCAGTACTTC.

The chain employs TRBV11-2 and TRBJ2-7, with D perhaps matching TRBD1 (6 bases). The ends were cut back, 5 bases at V and 3 bases at J, with 11 bases in the middle. Germline CDR1 SGHAT, CDR2 FQNNGV. The CDR3 is 13 amino acids. The CDR3 sequence: CASSPTDSYEQYF. DNA for the CDR3: TGTGCCAGCAGCCCCACGGACAGCTACGAGCAGTACTTC.

The chain combines TRBV7-9 with TRBJ2-1; D is possibly TRBD2 (5 bases). CDR3 length: 14 amino acids. Germline CDR1 SEHNR, CDR2 FQNEAQ (reference sequence). Trimming stripped 2 bases from V and 9 bases from J, with 14 bases between. In DNA, the CDR3 is TGTGCCAGCAGCTTACGGCTAGCAGAAGTTGAGCAGTTCTTC. Amino acids: CASSLRLAEVEQFF.

This CDR3 is CASSPGLAGVRFTDEQFF. CDR3 sequence (DNA): TGTGCCAGCAGCCCGGGACTAGCGGGAGTTCGGTTTACGGATGAGCAGTTCTTC. This sequence joins TRBV5-5 and TRBJ2-1; 14 nucleotides line up with TRBD2. Germline CDR1 is SGHKS and CDR2 is YYEKEE (reference sequence). V lost 4 bases, J lost 8 bases, and 14 bases stayed unmatched. The CDR3 runs to 18 residues.

The J gene is TRBJ1-1, the V gene TRBV7-9; D is perhaps TRBD1 (5 bases). V was pared by 2 bases and J by 3 bases, with 22 bases between. Germline values: CDR1 SEHNR, CDR2 FQNEAQ (reference sequence). There are 18 residues in the CDR3. The CDR3 loop is CASSLTIGGIGGDTEAFF. CDR3 sequence (DNA): TGTGCCAGCAGCTTAACCATCGGGGGAATCGGTGGGGACACTGAAGCTTTCTTT.

The chain has TRBV4-1 and TRBJ2-5; 7 positions match TRBD2. This CDR3 comprises 15 residues. Germline-derived CDR1 and CDR2 are MGHRA and YSYEKL. After removal of 1 base from V and 3 bases from J, the junction contained 5 bases not matched to a gene. This CDR3 is CASSQGPLAEETQYF. The DNA for the CDR3 is TGCGCCAGCAGCCAAGGGCCCCTAGCGGAAGAGACCCAGTACTTC.

The chain recombines TRBV5-1 with TRBJ1-4; TRBD1 aligns across 9 bases. The CDR3 is made up of 16 amino acids. In germline, CDR1 is SGHRS, CDR2 YFSETQ. V was pared by 5 bases and J by 4 bases, with 9 bases of the junction left unmatched. The CDR3 reads CASRPDRGDGNEKLFF. CDR3 bases: TGCGCCAGCAGGCCCGACAGGGGGGATGGTAATGAAAAACTGTTTTTT.